A few counts support the clone carrying this T cell receptor beta chain. Original processing methods: Cell counts per sample came from amplifying reference gene primers. Generated by immunoSEQ multiplex PCR, the TCRdb table keeps only in-frame clones and is missing some. V and J calls and clone size are as listed in that table; D and trimming were resolved from the DNA. The profile shows 160,000 or so clones, around 75% of them singletons. This CDR3 region has 12 residues. Trimming took 7 bases from V and 4 from J, leaving 8 bases between them. Germline CDR1 SEHNR, CDR2 FQNEAQ (reference sequence). This sample was taken from a study of blood T cell repertoires in COVID-19. Study-level information: The United States, Italy and Spain supplied acute and convalescent COVID-19 samples. Sample material is recorded as cDNA or gDNA derived from T cells, B-cell-depleted T cells, or PBMCs.

Sequenced: peripheral blood. This sequence originates from a woman older than 75 with acute or convalescent COVID-19. The V gene is TRBV7-9, the J gene TRBJ2-1, with D unresolved. CDR3 residues: CASNPSYNEQFF. CDR3 DNA: TGTGCCAGCAACCCCAGTTACAATGAGCAGTTCTTC.